Each of the 22 T cell receptor beta chains below was sequenced from the same sample in a study of blood T cells in healthy people across ages. Using a J-beta primer mix together with a sample-barcoded 5' primer, a second PCR was run for about 6 to 11 cycles. TCRdb re-called the 5' RACE reads through MiXCR, storing one row per CDR3 protein. The table lists a few hundred thousand distinct CDR3 sequences, 25% to 30% of them singletons, with over 25% in the top ten. The specimen sequenced was blood. These receptor sequences come from a woman between 70 and 85 years old in good health.

The chain couples TRBV29-1 to TRBJ2-5; maybe TRBD1 (6 bases). There are 13 residues in the CDR3. From germline, CDR1 is SQVTM and CDR2 ANQGSEA. Between the trimmed V and J ends, which lost 3 bases and 4 bases, there was a span of 12 bases. CDR3 protein: CSVDWGRPETQYF. The CDR3 region has the DNA TGCAGCGTTGACTGGGGGCGCCCAGAGACCCAGTACTTC.

This chain connects TRBV7-3 to TRBJ2-5; perhaps TRBD2 as D (7 bases). Trimming left V 1 base short and J 4 bases short, with 13 bases between. The CDR3 is 15 residues long. The V gene's germline CDR1 is SGHTA and CDR2 FQGTGA. CDR3 DNA sequence: TGTGCCAGCAGCTTAAATGGGGGGGGCCGAGAGACCCAGTACTTC. It yields the protein CASSLNGGGRETQYF.

The chain carries TRBV29-1 and TRBJ2-6; no clear D gene. The CDR3 sequence is 15 residues long. Deletions cut 1 base from V and 4 bases from J, with 11 bases between. Germline CDR1 and CDR2: SQVTM and ANQGSEA. The CDR3 DNA is TGCAGCGTTGAAGTGGTAGGGTTGGGGGCCAACGTCCTGACTTTC. It codes for CSVEVVGLGANVLTF. Full variable domain (outside the CDR3, taken from reference TRBV29-1 and TRBJ2-6): SAVISQKPSRDICQRGTSLTIQCQVDSQVTMMFWYRQQPGQSLTLIATANQGSEATYESGFVIDKFPISRPNLTFSTLTVSNMSPEDSSIYLCSVEVVGLGANVLTFGAGSRLTVL.

This clonotype was seen more than once but under ten times. This sequence joins TRBV5-1 and TRBJ1-4, with 8 bases fitting TRBD1. The CDR3 is 13 amino acids. CDR1 and CDR2 (germline): SGHRS, YFSETQ. The trim removed 4 bases at V and 11 bases at J, leaving 7 bases unmatched. The CDR3 nucleotides read TGCGCCAGCAGCCAGGGGGCCGGGCGGAAACTGTTTTTT. Translated: CASSQGAGRKLFF.

The rearrangement links TRBV2 to TRBJ2-5; 8 positions agree with TRBD1. Near its end, the DNA agrees better with TRBJ2-7, so the J call may be wrong. The germline CDR1 and CDR2 sequences are SNHLY and FYNNEI. The CDR3 spans 13 residues. The CDR3 reads CASLQGVGYEQYF. Written as DNA, the CDR3 is TGTGCCAGCCTACAGGGGGTTGGTTACGAGCAGTACTTC.

The chain couples TRBV6-6 to TRBJ2-2; 8 nucleotides line up with TRBD1. V shed 6 bases and J 15 bases; nucleotides not matched to a gene: 12. Germline V gene data show CDR1 as MNHNY and CDR2 as SVGAGI (reference sequence). This CDR3 has 13 amino acids. The CDR3 DNA follows: TGTGCCAGCAGCGGACAGGGTGGGACACTTGTGTTTTTT. Translating gives CASSGQGGTLVFF.

The V call is TRBV4-1, the J call TRBJ2-5; 9 bases are shared with TRBD1. Germline V gene lookup returns CDR1 MGHRA and CDR2 YSYEKL. V was pared by 2 bases and J by 1 base, with 5 bases of the junction left unmatched. The CDR3 has 16 amino acids. CDR3 in amino acids: CASSQSRTGAQETQYF. The CDR3 coding sequence is TGCGCCAGCAGCCAATCCAGGACAGGGGCCCAAGAGACCCAGTACTTC.

The rearrangement uses TRBV7-3 and TRBJ2-1; 10 nucleotides agree with TRBD2. V trimming: 5 bases; J trimming: 6 bases; junction bases outside the gene matches: 10. The CDR3 consists of 16 residues. CDR1 SGHTA and CDR2 FQGTGA come from the germline V gene. CDR3: CASSPTLAGAGNEQFF. CDR3 nucleotide sequence: TGTGCCAGCAGCCCTACTCTAGCGGGAGCGGGCAATGAGCAGTTCTTC. The variable domain in full, completed from reference TRBV7-3 and TRBJ2-1, reads GAGVSQTPSNKVTEKGKYVELRCDPISGHTALYWYRQSLGQGPEFLIYFQGTGAADDSGLPNDRFFAVRPEGSVSTLKIQRTERGDSAVYLCASSPTLAGAGNEQFFGPGTRLTVL.

This clonotype showed up just a few times. The genes are TRBV10-3 and TRBJ2-7, with D perhaps matching TRBD1 or TRBD2 (5 bases each). In germline, CDR1 is ENHRY, CDR2 SYGVKD. This CDR3 region has 13 residues. Between the trimmed V and J ends, which lost 6 bases and 4 bases, there was a span of 13 bases. CDR3 sequence: CAISRDLGYEQYF. CDR3 sequence (DNA): TGTGCCATCAGCCGGGACCTAGGTTACGAGCAGTACTTC.

This clonotype was counted between two and nine times. The V gene is TRBV29-1, the J gene TRBJ2-5; either TRBD1 or TRBD2 may supply D (5 bases each). The DNA end lines up better with TRBJ2-7; the J call may be wrong. The CDR3 length is 13 residues. Germline CDR1 is SQVTM and CDR2 is ANQGSEA. CDR3 DNA sequence: TGCAGCGCCGGTGGGGACGGGATCTACGAGCAGTACTTC. It specifies CSAGGDGIYEQYF.

The CDR3 region is CASSQDGSSFYGYTF. For the CDR3, the DNA is TGCGCCAGCAGCCAAGATGGGTCCTCCTTCTATGGCTACACCTTC. V usage is TRBV4-3 and J usage is TRBJ1-2; D remains ambiguous. The germline V gene encodes CDR1 LGHNA and CDR2 YSLEER. The CDR3 is made up of 15 amino acids. V lost 0 bases, J lost 4 bases, and 12 bases lay in between.

As DNA, the CDR3 is TGCGCCAGCAGCCCCTCGGGGCCACTAGCGGTAATAACATCTGCCTACAATGAGCAGTTCTTC. Amino acids: CASSPSGPLAVITSAYNEQFF. This chain uses TRBV4-1 with TRBJ2-1; 8 bases are shared with TRBD2. The CDR3 extends over 21 amino acids. Trimming cost V 4 bases and J 2 bases; bases outside gene matches: 22. Germline values: CDR1 MGHRA, CDR2 YSYEKL.

The rearrangement links TRBV20-1 to TRBJ1-5, with 11 nucleotides matching TRBD1. V gave up 4 bases and J gave up 4 bases; unmatched junction bases: 18. CDR1 is DFQATT and CDR2 is SNEGSKA in the germline V gene (reference sequence). This CDR3 comprises 19 residues. The CDR3: CSATLRGTGGIRGNQPQHF. DNA of the CDR3: TGCAGTGCTACCCTCCGGGGGACAGGGGGTATAAGGGGGAATCAGCCCCAGCATTTT.

The chain employs TRBV7-2 and TRBJ2-7; D possibly matches TRBD1 or TRBD2 (5 bases each). V was pared by 2 bases and J by 2 bases, with 16 bases between. CDR3 size: 16 residues. The V gene's germline CDR1 is SGHTA and CDR2 FQGNSA. CDR3 DNA: TGTGCCAGCAGCTTACCTGCTGGGGACGTAACCTACGAGCAGTACTTC. It specifies CASSLPAGDVTYEQYF. The variable domain in full, with the rest retrieved from reference TRBV7-2 and TRBJ2-7, is GAGVSQSPSNKVTEKGKDVELRCDPISGHTALYWYRQSLGQGLEFLIYFQGNSAPDKSGLPSDRFSAERTGGSVSTLTIQRTQQEDSAVYLCASSLPAGDVTYEQYFGPGTRLTVT.

This clonotype has more than one count but fewer than ten. CDR3 nucleotide sequence: TGTGCCAGCAGTGGGTCTAGACCCCAGCATTTT. Translated: CASSGSRPQHF. The chain recombines TRBV28 with TRBJ1-5; D gene uncertain. This CDR3 is built from 11 residues. Germline V lookup: CDR1 MDHEN, CDR2 SYDVKM. With 5 bases removed from V and 10 bases from J, the gap between germline ends came to 9 bases.

The chain employs TRBV7-8 and TRBJ1-2, with TRBD1 matching 10 bases. CDR3 length equals 16 residues. The trim removed 2 bases at V and 4 bases at J, leaving 7 bases unmatched. In germline, CDR1 is SGHVS, CDR2 FQNEAQ. The CDR3 coding sequence is TGTGCCAGCAGCTTATATCGACAGGGGGCCGGCTATGGCTACACCTTC. Its translation is CASSLYRQGAGYGYTF. The full variable domain, in which reference TRBV7-8 and TRBJ1-2 provide the parts outside the CDR3, is GAGVSQSPRYKVAKRGQDVALRCDPISGHVSLFWYQQALGQGPEFLTYFQNEAQLDKSGLPSDRFFAERPEGSVSTLKIQRTQQEDSAVYLCASSLYRQGAGYGYTFGSGTRLTVV.

The chain is built from TRBV2 and TRBJ1-2; no reliable D call. CDR1 and CDR2 (germline): SNHLY, FYNNEI. The V end lost 4 bases, the J end lost 0 bases, and 9 bases lay between the germline ends. This CDR3 spans 14 amino acids. This chain's CDR3 is CASSVEEANYGYTF. The CDR3 DNA reads TGTGCCAGCAGTGTGGAGGAAGCTAACTATGGCTACACCTTC.

The table lists this clonotype with a few counts. The chain combines TRBV9 with TRBJ1-1; the match to TRBD1 covers 11 bases. V lost 0 bases and J lost 0; bases outside the gene matches: 10. Germline V gene lookup returns CDR1 SGDLS and CDR2 YYNGEE. The CDR3 contains 19 residues. The CDR3 DNA is TGTGCCAGCAGCGTAGGTTCGGGACAGGGGGGTCTCATGAACACTGAAGCTTTCTTT. Its translation: CASSVGSGQGGLMNTEAFF.

This sequence joins TRBV7-9 and TRBJ1-4, with a possible D match to TRBD1 (5 bases). Germline V gene lookup returns CDR1 SEHNR and CDR2 FQNEAQ (reference sequence). CDR3 size: 15 residues. Trimming took 4 bases from V and 8 from J, leaving 17 bases between them. Written as DNA, the CDR3 is TGTGCCAGCAGCTCTTGGACGTCCAAGGGGGAAAAACTGTTTTTT. Its protein product is CASSSWTSKGEKLFF.

Ten or more counts support this clonotype. The chain joins TRBV4-1 to TRBJ2-5; weak D call: TRBD1 (6 bases). The CDR3 is made up of 15 amino acids. Trimming shortened V by 8 bases and J by 4 bases, and 20 bases separated the two germline ends. In germline, CDR1 is MGHRA, CDR2 YSYEKL. DNA of the CDR3: TGCGCCAGCGGGGGCGAATCATGGGCGAGAGAGACCCAGTACTTC. Translation gives CASGGESWARETQYF.

The chain carries TRBV11-2 and TRBJ2-7, with D maybe TRBD1 (6 bases). The CDR3 runs 15 residues. V was trimmed by 1 base and J by 3 bases, leaving 13 bases between them. CDR1 and CDR2 (germline): SGHAT, FQNNGV. The CDR3 DNA is TGTGCCAGCAGCTTAGCATCAGGGGATTTCTACGAGCAGTACTTC. This translates into CASSLASGDFYEQYF.

V is TRBV20-1 and J is TRBJ2-7; D is possibly TRBD2 (5 bases). CDR1 is DFQATT, CDR2 SNEGSKA, per germline (reference sequence). With 2 bases removed from V and 4 bases from J, the gap between germline ends came to 12 bases. The CDR3 loop spans 13 amino acids. CDR3 nucleotide sequence: TGCAGTGCTAGATCCCCCGGACTGTACGAGCAGTACTTC. This gives the protein CSARSPGLYEQYF.